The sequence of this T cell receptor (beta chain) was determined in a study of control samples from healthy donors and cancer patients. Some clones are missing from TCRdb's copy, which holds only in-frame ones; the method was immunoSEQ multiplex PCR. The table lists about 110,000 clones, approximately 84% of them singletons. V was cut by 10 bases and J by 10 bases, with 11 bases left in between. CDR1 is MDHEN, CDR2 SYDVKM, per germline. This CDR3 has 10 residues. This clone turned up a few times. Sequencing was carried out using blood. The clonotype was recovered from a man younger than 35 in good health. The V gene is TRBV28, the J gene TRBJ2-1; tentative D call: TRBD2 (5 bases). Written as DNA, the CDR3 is TGTGCCATCCGGAGGACCGAGCAGTTCTTC. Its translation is CAIRRTEQFF.